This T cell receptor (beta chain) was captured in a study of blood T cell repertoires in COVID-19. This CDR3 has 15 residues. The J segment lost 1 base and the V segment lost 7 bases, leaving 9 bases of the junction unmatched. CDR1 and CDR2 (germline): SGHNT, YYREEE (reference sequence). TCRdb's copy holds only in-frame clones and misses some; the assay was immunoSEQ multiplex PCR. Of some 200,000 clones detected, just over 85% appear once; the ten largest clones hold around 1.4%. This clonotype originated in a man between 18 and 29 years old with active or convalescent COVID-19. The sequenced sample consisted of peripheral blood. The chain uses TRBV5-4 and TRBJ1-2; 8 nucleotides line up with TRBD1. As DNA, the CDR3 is TGTGCCAGCGGGCACGGACAGGGATATAACTATGGCTACACCTTC. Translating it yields CASGHGQGYNYGYTF.